This T cell receptor (beta chain) was retrieved from a study of T cells in localized non-small cell lung cancer. Study results and limitations: Higher blood T cell density went with longer overall survival.

Germline V gives CDR1 SGHNT, CDR2 YYREEE (reference sequence). V was shortened by 2 bases and J by 7 bases, with 6 bases between the two germline ends. CDR3 length: 12 residues. Clones were read by immunoSEQ multiplex PCR, and TCRdb kept only the in-frame ones, dropping some. The profile shows tens of thousands of clones, 70% to 90% of them singletons. Worth noting for this clone: Its antigen is not identified.

The TCR sequence derives from a woman between 35 and 70 years old with stage III lung adenocarcinoma. The chain employs TRBV5-4 and TRBJ2-2; the D is unclear. Here the sequenced sample was peripheral blood mononuclear cells, taken before any cancer treatment. The DNA for the CDR3 is TGTGCCAGCAGCTTTACGGGCGGGGAGCTGTTTTTT. Encoded protein: CASSFTGGELFF.